The rows below give T cell receptor beta chains drawn from one sample of a study of T cell responses to AZD1222 COVID-19 vaccine. The assay was immunoSEQ multiplex PCR, and TCRdb's table has in-frame clones only and misses some. This sample has about 130,000 clones; over 85% occur once, and the top ten carry under 4%. The sample was peripheral blood, taken on day 0 of AZD1222 vaccination. All receptors derive from an adult in good health. Both conserved end residues are part of each CDR3. A D gene is named only where the DNA matches it firmly. Clone size is stated in some rows and not others, as once, few, many or a class when expanded.

>TRBJ1-3|TRBV30|NA|14|NA
CAWKEQSSGNTIYF
TGTGCCTGGAAGGAACAGAGCTCTGGAAACACCATATATTTT
>TRBJ1-1|TRBV7-2|NA|15|TRBD1
CASSSNRGVIPEAFF
TGTGCCAGCAGTTCGAACAGGGGGGTTATCCCTGAAGCTTTCTTT
>TRBJ1-3|TRBV7-2|NA|16|NA
CASSFPTGYSGNTIYF
TGTGCCAGCAGCTTCCCCACAGGGTACTCTGGAAACACCATATATTTT
>TRBJ1-5|TRBV3-1/TRBV3-2|NA|15|TRBD1
CASSQADRVGQPQHF
TGTGCCAGCAGCCAAGCTGACAGGGTTGGTCAGCCCCAGCATTTT
>TRBJ2-5|TRBV5-5|NA|16|TRBD1
CASSLEWTGTEFAQYF
TGTGCCAGCAGCTTGGAATGGACAGGGACCGAGTTCGCCCAGTACTTC
>TRBJ2-1|TRBV3-1/TRBV3-2|NA|15|NA
CASSQDGTSYNEQFF
TGTGCCAGCAGCCAAGACGGGACTTCCTACAATGAGCAGTTCTTC
>TRBJ1-2|TRBV6-5|NA|14|NA
CASRGGGLHYGYTF
TGTGCCAGCAGGGGAGGGGGGCTTCATTATGGCTACACCTTC
>TRBJ1-3|TRBV27|NA|14|TRBD1
CATWRQGLENTIYF
TGTGCCACCTGGAGACAGGGCTTAGAAAACACCATATATTTT
>TRBJ1-3|TRBV7-3|NA|16|NA
CASGYGPLHSGNTIYF
TGTGCCAGCGGATACGGGCCTCTTCACTCTGGAAACACCATATATTTT
>TRBJ1-1|TRBV6-5|NA|15|TRBD1
CASSFRGTGEAGAFF
TGTGCCAGCAGTTTCCGGGGGACAGGGGAGGCTGGCGCTTTCTTT
>TRBJ2-1|TRBV6-6|NA|14|NA
CASSYSRVYNEQFF
TGTGCCAGCAGTTACTCTAGGGTATACAATGAGCAGTTCTTC
>TRBJ1-1|TRBV30|NA|13|TRBD1
CAWSRDRDTEAFF
TGTGCCTGGAGCCGGGACAGGGACACTGAAGCTTTCTTT
>TRBJ2-5|TRBV20-1|NA|13|TRBD1
CSASNRGWETQYF
TGCAGTGCTAGTAACAGGGGCTGGGAGACCCAGTACTTC
>TRBJ1-2|TRBV28|NA|15|NA
CASSPIGGINYGYTF
TGTGCCAGCAGTCCTATCGGGGGGATTAACTATGGCTACACCTTC
>TRBJ2-7|TRBV19|once|15|TRBD2
CASSKLLAGYHEQYF
TGTGCCAGTAGTAAACTCCTAGCGGGATACCACGAGCAGTACTTC
>TRBJ1-5|TRBV15|NA|15|NA
CATSRRGRVNQPQHF
TGTGCCACCAGCAGAAGAGGCAGGGTTAATCAGCCCCAGCATTTT
>TRBJ2-3|TRBV19|NA|14|NA
CASSTQGTTDTQYF
TGTGCCAGTAGTACCCAGGGAACAACAGATACGCAGTATTTT
>TRBJ2-7|TRBV11-2|NA|14|TRBD2
CASRGIAGRYEQYF
TGTGCCAGCCGAGGAATAGCGGGCCGCTACGAGCAGTACTTC
>TRBJ2-5|TRBV29-1|NA|16|TRBD2
CSVEDQRAGGRETQYF
TGCAGCGTTGAAGATCAACGAGCGGGAGGGCGAGAGACCCAGTACTTC
>TRBJ1-1|TRBV3-1/TRBV3-2|NA|16|TRBD1
CASSQGAGTGGREAFF
TGTGCCAGCAGCCAGGGGGCCGGGACAGGGGGCCGGGAAGCTTTCTTT
>TRBJ1-2|TRBV28|NA|12|NA
CASLSGGYGYTF
TGTGCCAGCCTATCGGGGGGTTATGGCTACACCTTC
>TRBJ2-1|TRBV5-4|NA|16|TRBD2
CASSQAAGGPSNEQFF
TGTGCCAGCAGCCAGGCGGCGGGAGGGCCTTCCAATGAGCAGTTCTTC
>TRBJ1-5|TRBV19|NA|17|TRBD1
CASSARQGARMVQPQHF
TGTGCCAGTAGTGCCCGACAGGGGGCGCGGATGGTTCAGCCCCAGCATTTT
>TRBJ1-1|TRBV28|NA|11|NA
CASSLRTEAFF
TGTGCCAGCAGTTTGAGGACTGAAGCTTTCTTT
>TRBJ1-5|TRBV18|NA|14|NA
CASSPFRGDQPQHF
TGTGCCAGCTCACCATTCAGGGGCGATCAGCCCCAGCATTTT
>TRBJ1-1|TRBV5-1|NA|16|NA
CASSAGSSGYNTEAFF
TGCGCCAGCTCTGCGGGATCATCAGGGTACAACACTGAAGCTTTCTTT
>TRBJ2-5|TRBV11-3|NA|16|NA
CASSAWTTFIEKTQYF
TGTGCCAGCAGCGCCTGGACTACCTTTATAGAGAAGACCCAGTACTTC
>TRBJ1-3|TRBV9|NA|14|NA
CASSRGTEGNTIYF
TGTGCCAGCAGCAGAGGGACCGAAGGAAACACCATATATTTT
>TRBJ1-5|TRBV28|NA|14|NA
CASSLVGGRQPQHF
TGTGCCAGCAGTTTAGTCGGGGGCCGTCAGCCCCAGCATTTT
>TRBJ1-1|TRBV5-8|NA|14|NA
CASSLAVRGTEAFF
TGTGCCAGCAGCTTGGCCGTGAGGGGCACTGAAGCTTTCTTT
>TRBJ1-2|TRBV12-3/TRBV12-4|once|13|TRBD1
CASSLGQGGGYTF
TGTGCCAGCAGTTTGGGACAGGGAGGTGGCTACACCTTC
>TRBJ1-3|TRBV19|NA|13|NA
CASSPAGGNTIYF
TGTGCCAGTAGCCCTGCAGGCGGAAACACCATATATTTT
>TRBJ2-7|TRBV4-2|NA|17|NA
CASSKLIRDWLDYEQYF
TGTGCCAGCAGCAAACTGATAAGGGACTGGCTAGATTACGAGCAGTACTTC
>TRBJ2-1|TRBV15|NA|15|NA
CATSRGSIGGFEQFF
TGTGCCACCAGCAGAGGTTCAATCGGGGGATTCGAGCAGTTCTTC
>TRBJ1-4|TRBV5-1|NA|16|NA
CASSLGYQGANEKLFF
TGCGCCAGCAGCTTGGGTTACCAAGGGGCTAATGAAAAACTGTTTTTT
>TRBJ2-7|TRBV7-9|NA|15|TRBD1
CASSFGTGSGYEQYF
TGTGCCAGCAGCTTCGGGACAGGGTCAGGCTACGAGCAGTACTTC
>TRBJ1-2|TRBV24-1|NA|15|TRBD1
CATSVGQGVGYGYTF
TGTGCCACCAGTGTTGGACAGGGCGTGGGCTATGGCTACACCTTC